This TCR beta chain was recorded in a study of PD-1 blockade in classical Hodgkin lymphoma. Germline CDR1 reads MDHEN; CDR2 reads SYDVKM. CDR3 length: 14 amino acids. V lost 6 bases, J lost 5 bases, and 3 bases stayed unmatched. By proportion, this clone is medium-sized (0.01 to 0.1%). The table came from immunoSEQ multiplex PCR; TCRdb's copy has only in-frame clones and leaves some out. The table lists 80,000 to 95,000 clones, 83% of them singletons. Regarding time point: cycle 4 day 1 (C4D1), after more than 5 weeks of nivolumab. Each patient relapsed following autologous stem cell transplantation, and prior brentuximab vedotin exposure differed.

The clonotype originates from a human donor with classical Hodgkin lymphoma. This specimen consisted of peripheral blood mononuclear cells (PBMCs), obtained before the fourth cycle of nivolumab. V is TRBV28 and J is TRBJ2-7; TRBD2 aligns across 14 bases. DNA for the CDR3: TGTGCCAGCAGCCGGACTAGCGGGAGGCACGAGCAGTACTTC. It codes for CASSRTSGRHEQYF.